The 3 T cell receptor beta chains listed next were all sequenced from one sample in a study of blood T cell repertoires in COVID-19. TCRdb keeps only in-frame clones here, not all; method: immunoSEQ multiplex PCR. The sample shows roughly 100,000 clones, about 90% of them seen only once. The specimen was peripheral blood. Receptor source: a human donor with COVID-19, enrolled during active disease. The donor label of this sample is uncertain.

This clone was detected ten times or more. CDR3: CASAAGAAYEQYF. Written as DNA, the CDR3 is TGCGCCAGCGCCGCGGGGGCGGCCTACGAGCAGTACTTC. The gene calls are TRBV5-1 and TRBJ2-7, with D possibly being TRBD2 (7 bases). The ends were cut back, 7 bases at V and 2 bases at J, with 13 bases in the middle. The CDR3 runs to 13 residues. Germline V gene lookup returns CDR1 SGHRS and CDR2 YFSETQ.

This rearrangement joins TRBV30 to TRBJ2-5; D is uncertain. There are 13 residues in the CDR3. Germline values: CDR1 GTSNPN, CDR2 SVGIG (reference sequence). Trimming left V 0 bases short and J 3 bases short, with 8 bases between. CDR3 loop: CAWSVWAEETQYF. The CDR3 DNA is TGTGCCTGGAGTGTATGGGCAGAAGAGACCCAGTACTTC.

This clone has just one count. CDR3 residues: CASSPRTSGQFF. CDR3 coding DNA: TGTGCCAGCAGCCCCAGGACTAGCGGGCAGTTCTTC. The V and J genes are TRBV7-8 and TRBJ2-1; TRBD2 matches 10 bases. V trimming: 5 bases; J trimming: 12 bases; junction bases outside the gene matches: 4. Germline V gene lookup returns CDR1 SGHVS and CDR2 FQNEAQ. CDR3 length: 12 amino acids.